This T cell receptor (beta chain) was captured by sequencing in a study of T cell repertoires in cytomegalovirus infection. This clonotype was picked up one time. TCRdb reprocessed the reads via MiXCR and lists one record per CDR3 protein. The repertoire has about 360,000 distinct CDR3 sequences, 15% to 20% of them found once; the top ten carry approximately 10%. The CDR3 extends over 15 amino acids. After removal of 5 bases from V and 4 bases from J, the junction contained 7 bases not matched to a gene. CDR1 is MDHEN, CDR2 SYDVKM, per germline. V gene TRBV28 combines with J gene TRBJ2-5, with 10 nucleotides matching TRBD1. This clonotype was obtained from a human donor in good health (CMV status not recorded). Some clones in this sample may be carry-over from other donors' samples. Material for sequencing was PBMCs. CDR3 nucleotides: TGTGCCAGCAGTAAGGGACAGGGGAGAGTAGAGACCCAGTACTTC. Translating gives CASSKGQGRVETQYF.